Each of the 12 T cell receptor beta chains below was sequenced from the same sample in a study of shared clonotypes between healthy human individuals. Naive CD8 cells comprised CD45RO-negative, CCR7-positively selected cells, excluding terminally differentiated effector memory CD45RA+ cells. Produced via immunoSEQ multiplex PCR; TCRdb's table is partial and in-frame only. This sample carries about 2.1 million clones, around 93% of them seen once, and the ten largest clones take about 1.7%. What was sequenced was naive CD8+ T cells from PBMCs. The receptors stem from a man younger than 35 in good health. Some clones in this sample may be carry-over from other donors' samples.

The chain is built from TRBV4-1 and TRBJ1-3; a possible D gene is TRBD1 (6 bases). With 2 bases removed from V and 0 bases from J, the gap between germline ends came to 14 bases. The CDR3 totals 17 residues. Germline V CDR1 and CDR2: MGHRA, YSYEKL. CDR3 in amino acids: CASSQKTGVYSGNTIYF. The DNA for the CDR3 is TGCGCCAGCAGCCAAAAGACAGGTGTTTACTCTGGAAACACCATATATTTT.

This chain connects TRBV7-9 to TRBJ2-2, with D perhaps TRBD1 (6 bases). Germline CDR1 reads SEHNR; CDR2 reads FQNEAQ (reference sequence). Trimming stripped 4 bases from V and 0 bases from J, with 12 bases between. The CDR3 totals 16 residues. This chain's CDR3 is CASSSRTDSNTGELFF. The CDR3 DNA reads as TGTGCCAGCAGCTCCCGGACAGATTCGAACACCGGGGAGCTGTTTTTT.

The chain carries TRBV7-9 and TRBJ2-4, with D tentatively TRBD1 or TRBD2 (6 bases each). The CDR3 is 17 amino acids. Trimming took 7 bases from V and 2 from J, leaving 21 bases between them. Germline V gene lookup returns CDR1 SEHNR and CDR2 FQNEAQ (reference sequence). The CDR3 spells CASKMGAGGDSKNIQYF. The DNA for the CDR3 is TGTGCCAGCAAAATGGGGGCAGGAGGGGACTCCAAAAACATTCAGTACTTC. Complete variable domain (other parts from reference TRBV7-9 and TRBJ2-4): DTGVSQNPRHKITKRGQNVTFRCDPISEHNRLYWYRQTLGQGPEFLTYFQNEAQLEKSRLLSDRFSAERPKGSFSTLEIQRTEQGDSAMYLCASKMGAGGDSKNIQYFGAGTRLSVL.

This clone was seen once. V is TRBV6-5 and J is TRBJ2-2, with 9 bases aligning to TRBD2. The CDR3 has 15 amino acids. The germline V gene has CDR1 MNHEY and CDR2 SVGAGI. Trimming took 2 bases from V and 7 from J; bases not matched to a gene: 5. The CDR3 is CASSYGGLAIGELFF. The CDR3 region has the DNA TGTGCCAGCAGTTACGGGGGACTAGCAATCGGGGAGCTGTTTTTT.

The chain is built from TRBV7-9 and TRBJ1-2; a possible D gene is TRBD1 (5 bases). V lost 5 bases and J lost 2, with 15 bases in between. This CDR3 is 15 amino acids long. CDR1 is SEHNR, CDR2 FQNEAQ, per germline (reference sequence). DNA for the CDR3: TGTGCCAGCAGCACCTCTACGGGGCTCAACTATGGCTACACCTTC. It translates to CASSTSTGLNYGYTF.

CDR3 DNA sequence: TGTGCTGTACAGGGCCCCCTCTATGGCTACACCTTC. It encodes CAVQGPLYGYTF. V gene TRBV30 combines with J gene TRBJ1-2, with D tentatively TRBD1 (6 bases). This CDR3 contains 12 residues. Looked up from germline, CDR1 is GTSNPN and CDR2 is SVGIG (reference sequence).

This chain connects TRBV15 to TRBJ2-1; the D is unclear. Trimming took off 9 bases at V and 0 bases at J, with 27 bases between the two ends. This CDR3 has 19 amino acids. CDR1 is LNHNV, CDR2 YYDKDF, per germline (reference sequence). The CDR3 bases are TGTGCCACGGACGCGAAAAAACAGCCAACGCTAAGCTCCTACAATGAGCAGTTCTTC. This sequence encodes CATDAKKQPTLSSYNEQFF. Full variable domain (remainder filled in from reference TRBV15 and TRBJ2-1): DAMVIQNPRYQVTQFGKPVTLSCSQTLNHNVMYWYQQKSSQAPKLLFHYYDKDFNNEADTPDNFQSRRPNTSFCFLDIRSPGLGDTAMYLCATDAKKQPTLSSYNEQFFGPGTRLTVL.

The chain couples TRBV5-5 to TRBJ1-3, with unresolved D. V gave up 0 bases and J gave up 0 bases, with 10 bases separating them. This CDR3 has 16 residues. Germline lookup yields CDR1 SGHKS and CDR2 YYEKEE (reference sequence). CDR3 nucleotide sequence: TGTGCCAGCAGCTTGGACCGTCTAAGCTCTGGAAACACCATATATTTT. Protein product: CASSLDRLSSGNTIYF.

The rearrangement joins TRBV4-3 to TRBJ2-2; D gene unclear. Trimming left V 0 bases short and J 6 bases short, with 17 bases between. The CDR3 contains 17 residues. Germline V gene lookup returns CDR1 LGHNA and CDR2 YSLEER. The CDR3 reads CASSQDFRREIPGELFF. The CDR3 DNA sequence: TGCGCCAGCAGCCAAGATTTTCGGCGCGAGATCCCCGGGGAGCTGTTTTTT.

The chain links TRBV27 to TRBJ2-1; the match to TRBD2 covers 7 bases. The CDR3 runs to 14 residues. Germline CDR1 MNHEY, CDR2 SMNVEV (reference sequence). The junction had 7 bases not matched to a gene; V was cut back by 3 bases and J by 8 bases. The CDR3 bases are TGTGCCAGCAGTTTTTCGGGAGGCTTCTATGAGCAGTTCTTC. Encoded protein: CASSFSGGFYEQFF.

This clone has only one observation. V usage is TRBV27 and J usage is TRBJ2-7; D perhaps matches TRBD1 (5 bases). Germline assignment: CDR1 MNHEY and CDR2 SMNVEV (reference sequence). The length of the CDR3 is 15 residues. The V gene lost 6 bases and the J gene lost 3 bases, with 18 bases spanning the gap. DNA of the CDR3: TGTGCCAGCAGAGACAGAGTCGACCTCTACTACGAGCAGTACTTC. Amino acids: CASRDRVDLYYEQYF.

The chain couples TRBV5-1 to TRBJ2-2, with a weak D call TRBD1 (5 bases). This CDR3 is 16 amino acids long. Trimming shortened V by 3 bases and J by 0 bases, and 12 bases separated the two germline ends. In germline, CDR1 is SGHRS, CDR2 YFSETQ. The CDR3 sequence is CASSSWGGTNTGELFF. The CDR3 DNA sequence: TGCGCCAGCAGCTCCTGGGGCGGTACGAACACCGGGGAGCTGTTTTTT.